Below are 14 T cell receptor beta chains sequenced from a single sample in a study of response to subunit inactivated influenza vaccine listed by TCRdb under 2018. To prepare the library, RT-PCR was applied. TCRdb records Illumina HiSeq 2500 as the sequencer. TCRdb cleaned the public reads at Q25 with fastp, built clones with MiXCR and kept in-frame beta chains. Every CDR3 protein is listed once, alongside the most common genes and DNA of its rows. The sample profile shows some 520,000 distinct CDR3 sequences; more than 15% of them were found once. The leading ten clones occupy roughly 3.1% of the sample. The specimen comprised CD4+ T cells sorted from PBMCs, sampled 23 months after vaccination. The source of these receptors is a man aged 50-75 years who received an inactivated influenza vaccine. Donor details come from another sample of the same person, matched by shared clones.

The CDR3 loop reads CANNDAASDTQYF. In nucleotides, the CDR3 is TGTGCCAACAACGATGCCGCCTCAGATACGCAGTATTTT. This chain connects TRBV2 to TRBJ2-3; D uncertain. CDR3 length: 13 residues. CDR1 and CDR2 from the germline V gene are SNHLY and FYNNEI. With 10 bases removed from V and 4 bases from J, the gap between germline ends came to 15 bases.

V is TRBV11-2 and J is TRBJ2-5; 7 nucleotides match TRBD2. The germline V gene encodes CDR1 SGHAT and CDR2 FQNNGV. The CDR3 is 13 amino acids. Trimming at V came to 6 bases and at J to 3 bases, leaving 4 bases not matched to a gene. The CDR3 sequence: CASRLLAKETQYF. DNA of the CDR3: TGTGCCAGCAGATTACTAGCGAAAGAGACCCAGTACTTC.

The rearrangement joins TRBV29-1 to TRBJ2-6; D unresolved. The germline V gene encodes CDR1 SQVTM and CDR2 ANQGSEA. CDR3 length equals 13 residues. With 4 bases removed from V and 4 bases from J, the gap between germline ends came to 8 bases. The chain's CDR3 is CSVAEFGANVLTF. The CDR3 DNA follows: TGCAGCGTTGCCGAATTCGGGGCCAACGTCCTGACTTTC. The variable domain in full, completed from reference TRBV29-1 and TRBJ2-6, reads SAVISQKPSRDICQRGTSLTIQCQVDSQVTMMFWYRQQPGQSLTLIATANQGSEATYESGFVIDKFPISRPNLTFSTLTVSNMSPEDSSIYLCSVAEFGANVLTFGAGSRLTVL.

The chain combines TRBV5-4 with TRBJ2-1; the D gene is possibly TRBD1 (5 bases). V lost 5 bases, J lost 0 bases, and 12 bases lay in between. The germline gives CDR1 SGHNT, CDR2 YYREEE (reference sequence). The CDR3 contains 15 residues. The CDR3 nucleotides are TGTGCCAGCAGTCCCCCAGGGAACTCCTACAATGAGCAGTTCTTC. Amino acids: CASSPPGNSYNEQFF. Combining the CDR3 with reference TRBV5-4 and TRBJ2-1 gives the whole variable domain ETGVTQSPTHLIKTRGQQVTLRCSSQSGHNTVSWYQQALGQGPQFIFQYYREEENGRGNFPPRFSGLQFPNYSSELNVNALELDDSALYLCASSPPGNSYNEQFFGPGTRLTVL.

This clonotype was seen a handful of times. This chain connects TRBV24-1 to TRBJ2-7; TRBD1 agrees at 8 bases. This CDR3 is built from 14 residues. CDR1 KGHDR and CDR2 SFDVKD come from the germline V gene. V shed 6 bases and J 7 bases; nucleotides not matched to a gene: 10. Here the CDR3 DNA reads TGTGCCACCAGTAAGACAGGGGATGCGGGTGAGCAGTACTTC. It translates to CATSKTGDAGEQYF.

This clonotype was counted a few times. J is TRBJ1-6 and V is TRBV12-3 or TRBV12-4; D possibly corresponds to TRBD1 (5 bases). CDR3 length equals 14 residues. V was shortened by 3 bases and J by 4 bases, with 7 bases between the two germline ends. CDR3 residues: CASSLGLYNSPLHF. The CDR3 DNA reads as TGTGCCAGCAGTTTGGGGCTATATAATTCACCCCTCCACTTT.

The chain joins TRBV6-5 to TRBJ1-5, with a tentative D call TRBD1 (5 bases). From germline, CDR1 is MNHEY and CDR2 SVGAGI. This CDR3 contains 17 residues. V lost 1 base to trimming and J lost 2 bases, with 15 bases between them. CDR3 in amino acids: CASSYLMDIIGNQPQHF. The CDR3, as DNA: TGTGCCAGCAGTTACTTGATGGACATAATCGGCAATCAGCCCCAGCATTTT.

The CDR3 nucleotides read TGTGCCAGCAGCTTGTATTCAGAAGGAAACATTCAGTACTTC. Its protein product is CASSLYSEGNIQYF. The J gene is TRBJ2-4, the V gene TRBV5-5; D is ambiguous. Germline V lookup: CDR1 SGHKS, CDR2 YYEKEE (reference sequence). This CDR3 has 14 residues. V lost 1 base to trimming and J lost 6 bases, with 11 bases between them.

This clonotype has only a few counts. CDR3 in DNA: TGTGCCAGCAGCCAAGACGGTAACACCAAACAGTTCTTC. This translates into CASSQDGNTKQFF. The chain links TRBV4-2 to TRBJ2-1; D unclear. Germline values: CDR1 LGHNA, CDR2 YNFKEQ. Trimming shortened V by 0 bases and J by 13 bases, and 13 bases separated the two germline ends. This CDR3 has 13 amino acids.

This chain links TRBV6-1 with TRBJ1-6; D is perhaps TRBD1 (5 bases). V was clipped by 8 bases and J by 7 bases, with 15 bases between them. The CDR3 spans 14 residues. Germline CDR1 and CDR2: MNHNS and SASEGT. The DNA of the CDR3 is TGTGCCAGCCCCGAAGGGGTCAGCAATTCACCCCTCCACTTT. Translated: CASPEGVSNSPLHF.

This clonotype was counted ten times or more. The chain employs TRBV3-1 and TRBJ2-2; TRBD1 or TRBD2 may be the D gene (6 bases each). Germline V gene sequence: CDR1 LGHDT, CDR2 YNNKEL (reference sequence). Trimming stripped 0 bases from V and 3 bases from J, with 14 bases between. This CDR3 has 17 residues. The CDR3 spells CASSQDTGGTDTGELFF. The CDR3 region has the DNA TGTGCCAGCAGCCAAGATACCGGGGGCACGGACACCGGGGAGCTGTTTTTT.

V gene TRBV7-2 combines with J gene TRBJ2-7; 7 bases are shared with TRBD2. V lost 1 base to trimming and J lost 10 bases; unmatched junction nucleotides: 13. Germline CDR1 is SGHTA and CDR2 is FQGNSA. The CDR3 is 15 residues long. The DNA for the CDR3 is TGTGCCAGCAGCTTAGGACCCCTCGGTGGCGGGAGCCAGTACTTC. Its protein is CASSLGPLGGGSQYF.

This clonotype has only one observation. The chain is built from TRBV4-2 and TRBJ1-5; D unclear. V dropped 1 base and J dropped 9 bases, with 10 bases sitting between them. CDR3 size: 13 residues. Looked up from germline, CDR1 is LGHNA and CDR2 is YNFKEQ. The CDR3 DNA sequence: TGTGCCAGCAGCCAAGGACCCGGTCGGCCCCAGCATTTT. This translates into CASSQGPGRPQHF.

With regard to this clonotype: A much larger clonotype is one base distant, so this may be a read error. V and J are TRBV9 and TRBJ2-1; TRBD2 matches 7 bases. The V gene end was trimmed by 4 bases and the J gene end by 9 bases; junction bases not matched to a gene: 13. The CDR3 covers 15 residues. The germline V gene encodes CDR1 SGDLS and CDR2 YYNGEE. The CDR3 loop is CASSTRLVGGSEQFF. The CDR3 DNA sequence: TGTGCCAGCAGCACCCGACTAGTGGGAGGGAGTGAGCAGTTCTTC.